These 23 T cell receptor beta chains came from one sample sequenced in a study of cytomegalovirus exposure and HLA in healthy donors. The PCR had 60 Vbeta and 13 Jbeta primers. TCRdb keeps only in-frame clones here, not all; method: immunoSEQ multiplex PCR. The sample has some 170,000 clones; roughly 79% are singletons. The sequencing sample was made of PBMCs. These receptors were taken from a woman aged 18-30 years in good health and CMV-seropositive.

The chain links TRBV7-9 to TRBJ1-6; D gene uncertain. Germline V CDR1 and CDR2: SEHNR, FQNEAQ (reference sequence). V shed 6 bases and J shed 8 bases, with 8 bases lying between them. The CDR3 loop spans 12 amino acids. The chain's CDR3 is CASRYRDSPLHF. Written as DNA, the CDR3 is TGTGCCAGCAGATACCGGGATTCACCCCTCCACTTT.

V usage is TRBV20-1 and J usage is TRBJ2-7; D is undetermined. Trimming took off 6 bases at V and 4 bases at J, with 10 bases between the two ends. CDR1 is DFQATT and CDR2 is SNEGSKA in the germline V gene (reference sequence). CDR3 size: 11 residues. This chain's CDR3 is CSAPDSYEQYF. The CDR3 DNA is TGCAGTGCCCCAGACTCGTACGAGCAGTACTTC.

The CDR3 is CASSLRVAAGRTDTQYF. DNA of the CDR3: TGTGCCAGCAGCTTACGGGTGGCCGCGGGGCGCACAGATACGCAGTATTTT. The chain employs TRBV7-6 and TRBJ2-3, with TRBD2 as a possible D gene (6 bases). The CDR3 totals 17 residues. Looked up from germline, CDR1 is SGHVS and CDR2 is FNYEAQ. V was shortened by 2 bases and J by 1 base, with 16 bases between the two germline ends. Variable domain in full (rest from reference TRBV7-6 and TRBJ2-3): GAGVSQSPRYKVTKRGQDVALRCDPISGHVSLYWYRQALGQGPEFLTYFNYEAQQDKSGLPNDRFSAERPEGSISTLTIQRTEQRDSAMYRCASSLRVAAGRTDTQYFGPGTRLTVL.

This chain uses TRBV2 with TRBJ2-1; 10 nucleotides line up with TRBD2. The CDR3 is made up of 15 amino acids. The V gene's germline CDR1 is SNHLY and CDR2 FYNNEI. After removal of 6 bases from V and 5 bases from J, the junction contained 7 bases not matched to a gene. CDR3 in amino acids: CASRRLAGGDNEQFF. In DNA, the CDR3 is TGTGCCAGCAGGAGGTTAGCGGGGGGCGACAATGAGCAGTTCTTC.

As concerns this clone: A junction boundary mismatches the germline segment, possibly from a read error. The rearrangement links TRBV5-4 to TRBJ2-3, with D possibly being TRBD1 (5 bases). The germline CDR1 and CDR2 sequences are SGHNT and YYREEE (reference sequence). The CDR3 loop spans 14 amino acids. As DNA, the CDR3 is TGTGCCAGCAGCATAAGGGGTTACACAGATCCGCAGTATTTT. Translated, it gives CASSIRGYTDPQYF.

The chain links TRBV7-8 to TRBJ1-5, with 7 bases that match TRBD1. This CDR3 region has 14 residues. V lost 1 base and J lost 7; bases outside the gene matches: 4. CDR1 is SGHVS, CDR2 FQNEAQ, per germline. Written as DNA, the CDR3 is TGTGCCAGCAGCTTAGAGGGGGCGAGACAGCCCCAGCATTTT. Protein product: CASSLEGARQPQHF.

The chain is built from TRBV2 and TRBJ1-4; D is perhaps TRBD1 (6 bases). The V gene's germline CDR1 is SNHLY and CDR2 FYNNEI. The CDR3 contains 16 residues. V was clipped by 6 bases and J by 8 bases, with 22 bases between them. The CDR3: CASRRPQGSGGEKLFF. In nucleotides, the CDR3 is TGTGCCAGCAGGAGGCCTCAGGGGTCCGGGGGGGAAAAACTGTTTTTT. The complete variable domain, with remaining parts taken from reference TRBV2 and TRBJ1-4, reads EPEVTQTPSHQVTQMGQEVILRCVPISNHLYFYWYRQILGQKVEFLVSFYNNEISEKSEIFDDQFSVERPDGSNFTLKIRSTKLEDSAMYFCASRRPQGSGGEKLFFGSGTQLSVL.

The V gene is TRBV19, the J gene TRBJ2-3; 9 bases agree with TRBD1. V dropped 3 bases and J dropped 2; count of bases not matched to a gene: 3. This CDR3 contains 15 residues. Germline lookup yields CDR1 LNHDA and CDR2 SQIVND (reference sequence). Here the CDR3 DNA reads TGTGCCAGTAGTATGGGACAGGGCCTCACAGATACGCAGTATTTT. Translated, it gives CASSMGQGLTDTQYF.

V is TRBV10-1 and J is TRBJ2-3; unclear D gene. V lost 0 bases and J 2 bases, leaving 12 bases between the germline ends. Germline V gene sequence: CDR1 WNHNN, CDR2 SYGVQD (reference sequence). The CDR3 runs 16 residues. The CDR3 spells CASSESRSGYTDTQYF. CDR3 DNA: TGCGCCAGCAGTGAGTCCCGTTCGGGTTACACAGATACGCAGTATTTT.

This clone turned up a few times. This rearrangement joins TRBV2 to TRBJ2-6, with D perhaps matching TRBD2 (6 bases). The germline V gene has CDR1 SNHLY and CDR2 FYNNEI. The CDR3 contains 17 residues. Trimming cost V 6 bases and J 1 base, with 16 bases left between them. The CDR3 is CASRTGLFKSGANVLTF. CDR3 in DNA: TGTGCCAGCAGAACGGGACTGTTCAAATCTGGGGCCAACGTCCTGACTTTC.

The rearrangement uses TRBV5-6 and TRBJ2-5, with a tentative D call TRBD2 (6 bases). Trimming took 2 bases from V and 5 from J, leaving 19 bases between them. In germline, CDR1 is SGHDT, CDR2 YYEEEE. The CDR3 sequence is 16 residues long. CDR3 residues: CASSFLTTGVGETQYF. The CDR3 DNA sequence: TGTGCCAGCAGCTTTTTGACGACGGGGGTCGGGGAGACCCAGTACTTC.

The J gene is TRBJ1-4, the V gene TRBV2; no firm D call. This CDR3 has 15 residues. CDR1 SNHLY and CDR2 FYNNEI come from the germline V gene. Deletions cut 8 bases from V and 0 bases from J, with 13 bases between. CDR3 in amino acids: CASGPFSATNEKLFF. Written as DNA, the CDR3 is TGTGCCAGCGGGCCCTTTAGTGCAACTAATGAAAAACTGTTTTTT.

This chain uses TRBV5-8 with TRBJ2-7; D gene unclear. Germline CDR1 reads SGHTS; CDR2 reads YDEGEE. There are 10 residues in the CDR3. The V and J ends lost 7 bases and 3 bases respectively, with 5 bases between them. CDR3 in DNA: TGTGCCAGCGACTGCTACGAGCAGTACTTC. Its protein is CASDCYEQYF.

The V gene is TRBV6-5, the J gene TRBJ1-5; 8 positions agree with TRBD1. J lost 4 bases, V lost 5 bases, and 4 bases had no gene match. The CDR3 consists of 14 residues. The germline V gene encodes CDR1 MNHEY and CDR2 SVGAGI. In nucleotides, the CDR3 is TGTGCCAGCAGTAGGGACAGGCCGAATCAGCCCCAGCATTTT. Protein product: CASSRDRPNQPQHF.

In its sample, this clone was seen a few times. This chain links TRBV19 with TRBJ1-5; tentatively, D is TRBD1 (5 bases). Trimming stripped 1 base from V and 6 bases from J, with 7 bases between. This CDR3 is built from 13 residues. The V gene's germline CDR1 is LNHDA and CDR2 SQIVND (reference sequence). The CDR3 loop reads CASSIGTTQPQHF. DNA of the CDR3: TGTGCCAGTAGTATAGGGACAACTCAGCCCCAGCATTTT.

This chain uses TRBV5-6 with TRBJ1-1, with TRBD1 identical over 7 bases. CDR1 SGHDT and CDR2 YYEEEE come from the germline V gene. This CDR3 has 14 residues. Germline trimming cut 4 bases from V and 3 bases from J; bases unmatched to any gene: 6. CDR3 bases: TGTGCCAGCAGCCCCGGGACAGACGACACTGAAGCTTTCTTT. This translates into CASSPGTDDTEAFF.

The chain carries TRBV2 and TRBJ1-2; tentatively, D is TRBD1 (5 bases). V shed 11 bases and J shed 6 bases, with 13 bases lying between them. Germline CDR1 is SNHLY and CDR2 is FYNNEI. The CDR3 loop spans 11 amino acids. The CDR3 protein is CAGAGGNGYTF. The CDR3 nucleotides read TGTGCCGGCGCGGGGGGGAATGGCTACACCTTC.

This clone showed up just once. This rearrangement joins TRBV6-5 to TRBJ2-5, with a tentative D call TRBD2 (7 bases). The closer fit of TRBJ2-7 to the DNA end suggests the J call may be wrong. This CDR3 is built from 13 residues. CDR1 is MNHEY, CDR2 SVGAGI, per germline. This CDR3 reads CASRDRGGYEQYF. CDR3 sequence (DNA): TGTGCCAGCAGAGATAGGGGGGGGTACGAGCAGTACTTC.

The gene calls are TRBV10-3 and TRBJ2-5; D ambiguous. In germline, CDR1 is ENHRY, CDR2 SYGVKD. The CDR3 totals 19 residues. V was shortened by 4 bases and J by 4 bases, with 28 bases between the two germline ends. The CDR3 is CAISAGALGYPARRETQYF. The DNA of the CDR3 is TGTGCCATCAGTGCCGGAGCTTTGGGTTATCCCGCACGGAGAGAGACCCAGTACTTC.

The rearrangement links TRBV6-6 to TRBJ1-6; D is ambiguous. Between the trimmed V and J ends, which lost 4 bases and 15 bases, there was a span of 13 bases. The CDR3 runs to 12 residues. Germline V gene data show CDR1 as MNHNY and CDR2 as SVGAGI (reference sequence). The CDR3 bases are TGTGCCAGCAGTTCTCGGAGCGCGGGCCTCCACTTT. As protein: CASSSRSAGLHF.

The V call is TRBV12-5, the J call TRBJ2-5, with D possibly TRBD2 on 5 matching bases. V lost 0 bases, J lost 5 bases, and 7 bases lay in between. This CDR3 has 13 residues. Germline CDR1 LGHNT, CDR2 FRNRAP. CDR3 nucleotides: TGTGCTAGTGGTTTGGTAGGACTCGAGACCCAGTACTTC. This sequence encodes CASGLVGLETQYF. Full variable domain (missing parts from reference TRBV12-5 and TRBJ2-5): DARVTQTPRHKVTEMGQEVTMRCQPILGHNTVFWYRQTMMQGLELLAYFRNRAPLDDSGMPKDRFSAEMPDATLATLKIQPSEPRDSAVYFCASGLVGLETQYFGPGTRLLVL.

The chain employs TRBV4-3 and TRBJ1-6; perhaps TRBD1 as D (5 bases). The CDR3 length is 15 residues. V shed 1 base and J shed 7 bases, with 11 bases lying between them. The germline CDR1 and CDR2 sequences are LGHNA and YSLEER. CDR3 sequence: CASSQGTGRNSPLHF. The CDR3 DNA is TGCGCCAGCAGCCAAGGAACAGGTAGAAATTCACCCCTCCACTTT.

The CDR3 is CASSLLGQGLYEQYF. The CDR3, as DNA: TGTGCCAGCAGCTTGCTGGGACAGGGGTTGTACGAGCAGTACTTC. V gene TRBV5-6 combines with J gene TRBJ2-7; 10 bases line up with TRBD1. V lost 1 base, J lost 4 bases, and 5 bases stayed unmatched. The CDR3 sequence is 15 residues long. In germline, CDR1 is SGHDT, CDR2 YYEEEE. Complete variable domain (other parts from reference TRBV5-6 and TRBJ2-7): DAGVTQSPTHLIKTRGQQVTLRCSPKSGHDTVSWYQQALGQGPQFIFQYYEEEERQRGNFPDRFSGHQFPNYSSELNVNALLLGDSALYLCASSLLGQGLYEQYFGPGTRLTVT.